Sequencing of this T cell receptor (beta chain) was carried out in a study of PD-1 blockade in classical Hodgkin lymphoma. The study, taken as a whole, reports: Reported baseline diversity: healthy donors highest, relapsed/refractory patients lowest.

The repertoire was sequenced with immunoSEQ multiplex PCR; TCRdb's copy has only in-frame clones and lacks some. The profile shows 17,000 or so clones, approximately 86% of them singletons. Germline V CDR1 and CDR2: SGHRS, YFSETQ. V lost 0 bases and J lost 0, with 10 bases in between. The length of the CDR3 is 15 residues. This clone has only one observation. Its antigen is undetermined. Time point reported: newly diagnosed, previously untreated cHL patient sample. The chain has TRBV5-1 and TRBJ2-7; weak D call: TRBD2 (5 bases). The source material was peripheral blood mononuclear cells (PBMCs). The receptor's source is a human donor with classical Hodgkin lymphoma. CDR3: CASSLESGSSYEQYF. DNA of the CDR3: TGCGCCAGCAGCTTGGAAAGCGGCAGCTCCTACGAGCAGTACTTC.